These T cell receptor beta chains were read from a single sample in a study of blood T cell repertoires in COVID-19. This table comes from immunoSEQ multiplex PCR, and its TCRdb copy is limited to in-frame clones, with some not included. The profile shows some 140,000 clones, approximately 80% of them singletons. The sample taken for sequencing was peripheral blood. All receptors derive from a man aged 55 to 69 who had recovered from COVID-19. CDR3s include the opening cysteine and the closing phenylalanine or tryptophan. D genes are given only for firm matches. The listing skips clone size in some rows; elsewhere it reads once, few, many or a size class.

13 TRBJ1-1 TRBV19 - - CASSSHQNTEAFF TGTGCCAGTAGTAGTCATCAGAACACTGAAGCTTTCTTT
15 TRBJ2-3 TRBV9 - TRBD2 CASSVGVAGVDTQYF TGTGCCAGCAGCGTAGGGGTAGCGGGGGTAGATACGCAGTATTTT
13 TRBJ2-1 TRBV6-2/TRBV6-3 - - CASSNGAYNEQFF TGTGCCAGCAGTAATGGGGCGTACAATGAGCAGTTCTTC
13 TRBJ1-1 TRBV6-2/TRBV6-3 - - CASSLDERGGAFF TGTGCCAGCAGTTTAGACGAGAGAGGTGGCGCTTTCTTT
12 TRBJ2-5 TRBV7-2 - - CASSPLQETQYF TGTGCCAGCAGCCCCCTCCAAGAGACCCAGTACTTC
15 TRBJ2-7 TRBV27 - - CASSGGPSRGYEQYF TGTGCCAGCAGCGGGGGACCGTCTAGAGGCTACGAGCAGTACTTC
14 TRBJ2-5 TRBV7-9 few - CASSLSVGGETQYF TGTGCCAGCAGCTTATCAGTGGGAGGCGAGACCCAGTACTTC
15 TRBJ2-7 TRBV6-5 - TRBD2 CASSWTSGSSHEQYF TGTGCCAGCAGTTGGACTAGCGGGAGCTCCCACGAGCAGTACTTC
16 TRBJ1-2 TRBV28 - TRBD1 CASSPLGQGPNYGYTF TGTGCCAGCAGTCCCCTGGGACAGGGTCCTAACTATGGCTACACCTTC
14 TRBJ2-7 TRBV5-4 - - CASSWPDNSYEQYF TGTGCCAGCAGCTGGCCGGACAACTCCTACGAGCAGTACTTC
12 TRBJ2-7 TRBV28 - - CASQGSSYEQYF TGTGCCAGTCAGGGGAGCTCCTACGAGCAGTACTTC
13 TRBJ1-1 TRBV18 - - CASSEDMNTEAFF TGTGCCAGCTCAGAGGACATGAACACTGAAGCTTTCTTT
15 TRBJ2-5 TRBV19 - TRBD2 CASSMGLAGWETQYF TGTGCCAGTAGTATGGGACTAGCGGGATGGGAGACCCAGTACTTC
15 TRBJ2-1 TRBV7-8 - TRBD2 CASSPGLADYNEQFF TGTGCCAGCAGTCCAGGACTAGCGGACTACAATGAGCAGTTCTTC
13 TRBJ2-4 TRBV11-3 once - CASSLVSGNIQYF TGTGCCAGCAGCTTAGTGTCGGGAAACATTCAGTACTTC
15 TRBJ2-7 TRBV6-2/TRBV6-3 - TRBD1 CASSWPGQGAEEQYF TGTGCCAGCAGTTGGCCGGGACAGGGGGCAGAAGAGCAGTACTTC
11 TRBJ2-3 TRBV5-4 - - CASSFGDTQYF TGTGCCAGCAGCTTCGGGGATACGCAGTATTTT
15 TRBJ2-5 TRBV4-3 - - CASSQALRSWETQYF TGCGCCAGCAGCCAAGCGCTGCGCTCTTGGGAGACCCAGTACTTC
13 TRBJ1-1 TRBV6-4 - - CASSQGRGTEAFF TGTGCCAGCAGTCAGGGTAGGGGCACTGAAGCTTTCTTT
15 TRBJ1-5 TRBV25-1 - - CASSESGARDQPQHF TGTGCCAGCAGTGAATCAGGGGCTCGGGATCAGCCCCAGCATTTT
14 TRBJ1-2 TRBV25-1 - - CASLIGQTPYGYTF TGTGCCAGTCTAATCGGACAGACCCCCTATGGCTACACCTTC
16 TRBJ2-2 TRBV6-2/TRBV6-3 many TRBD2 CASCFRTSGYTGELFF TGTGCCAGCTGTTTTAGGACTAGCGGTTACACCGGGGAGCTGTTTTTT
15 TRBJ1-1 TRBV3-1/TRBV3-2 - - CASRPGGSMNTEAFF TGTGCCAGCAGGCCGGGAGGCAGCATGAACACTGAAGCTTTCTTT
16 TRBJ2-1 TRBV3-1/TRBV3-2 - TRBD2 CASSVLAASSYNEQFF TGTGCCAGCAGCGTACTAGCGGCTAGCTCCTACAATGAGCAGTTCTTC
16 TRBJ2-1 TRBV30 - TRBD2 CAWSPLSSGGYNEQFF TGTGCCTGGAGTCCCCTATCTAGCGGAGGGTACAATGAGCAGTTCTTC
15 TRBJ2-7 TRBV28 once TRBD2 CASSSSGYSSYEQYF TGTGCCAGCAGTTCTAGCGGGTATAGCTCCTACGAGCAGTACTTC
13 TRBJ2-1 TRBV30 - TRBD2 CALLAGLGDEQFF TGTGCCTTGCTAGCGGGATTGGGGGATGAGCAGTTCTTC
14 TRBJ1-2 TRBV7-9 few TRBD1 CASSPGQTNYGYTF TGTGCCAGCAGCCCGGGACAGACCAACTATGGCTACACCTTC
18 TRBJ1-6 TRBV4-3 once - CASSQDGAQGDLQSPLHF TGCGCCAGCAGCCAAGATGGGGCCCAAGGTGACCTGCAATCACCCCTCCACTTT
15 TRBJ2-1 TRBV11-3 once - CASSLGSASYNEQFF TGTGCCAGCAGCTTAGGCAGCGCGTCCTACAATGAGCAGTTCTTC
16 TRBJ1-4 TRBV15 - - CATSRDTGGPNEKLFF TGTGCCACCAGCAGAGATACGGGGGGTCCTAATGAAAAACTGTTTTTT
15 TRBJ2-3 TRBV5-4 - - CASSTGGGGTDTQYF TGTGCCAGCAGCACCGGAGGGGGCGGCACAGATACGCAGTATTTT
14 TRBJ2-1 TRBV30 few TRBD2 CAWRGLAGASEQFF TGTGCCTGGAGAGGACTAGCGGGAGCGAGTGAGCAGTTCTTC
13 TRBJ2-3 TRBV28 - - CATDSGRGDTQYF TGTGCCACGGACAGTGGCAGGGGAGATACGCAGTATTTT
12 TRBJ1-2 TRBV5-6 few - CASSLVGDGYTF TGTGCCAGCAGCTTGGTAGGAGACGGCTACACCTTC
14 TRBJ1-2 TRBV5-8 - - CASSLDQGPYGYTF TGTGCCAGCAGCTTGGATCAGGGGCCCTATGGCTACACCTTC
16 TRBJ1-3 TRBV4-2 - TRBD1 CASSHNIDRGENTIYF TGTGCCAGCAGCCATAACATCGACAGGGGCGAGAACACCATATATTTT
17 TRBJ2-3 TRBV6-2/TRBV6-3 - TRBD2 CASSFHVGLGITDTQYF TGTGCCAGCAGTTTCCACGTTGGACTAGGGATTACAGATACGCAGTATTTT
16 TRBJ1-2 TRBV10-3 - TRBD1 CAISEGTGGAVYGYTF TGTGCCATCAGTGAGGGGACAGGGGGCGCGGTGTATGGCTACACCTTC